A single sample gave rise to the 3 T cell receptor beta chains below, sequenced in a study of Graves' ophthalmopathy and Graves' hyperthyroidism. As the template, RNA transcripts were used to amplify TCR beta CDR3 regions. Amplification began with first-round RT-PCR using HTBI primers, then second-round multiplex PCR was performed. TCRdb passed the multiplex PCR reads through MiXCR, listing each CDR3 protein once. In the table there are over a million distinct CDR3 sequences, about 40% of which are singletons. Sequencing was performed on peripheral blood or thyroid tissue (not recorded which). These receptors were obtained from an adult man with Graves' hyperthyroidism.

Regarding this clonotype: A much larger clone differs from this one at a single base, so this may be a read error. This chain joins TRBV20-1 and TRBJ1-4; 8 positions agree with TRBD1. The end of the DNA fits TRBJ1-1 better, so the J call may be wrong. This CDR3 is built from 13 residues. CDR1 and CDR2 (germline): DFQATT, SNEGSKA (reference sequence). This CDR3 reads CNAKVTGGTEAFF. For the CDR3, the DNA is TGCAATGCGAAAGTCACAGGGGGCACTGAAGCTTTCTTT.

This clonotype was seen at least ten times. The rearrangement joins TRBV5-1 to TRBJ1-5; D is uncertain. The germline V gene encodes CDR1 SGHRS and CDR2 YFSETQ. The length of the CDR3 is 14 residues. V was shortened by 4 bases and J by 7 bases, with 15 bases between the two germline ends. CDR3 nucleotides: TGCGCCAGCAGCCCGGACGCGACCCACCAGCCCCAGCATTTT. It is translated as CASSPDATHQPQHF.

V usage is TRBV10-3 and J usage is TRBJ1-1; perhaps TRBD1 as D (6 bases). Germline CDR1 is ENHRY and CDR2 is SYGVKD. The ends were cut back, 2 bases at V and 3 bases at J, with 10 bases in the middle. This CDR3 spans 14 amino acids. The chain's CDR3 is CAISEEQGHTEAFF. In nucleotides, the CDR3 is TGTGCCATCAGTGAGGAACAGGGCCACACTGAAGCTTTCTTT.